The 29 T cell receptor beta chains below all came from one sample that was sequenced in a study of T cells in women clearing cervical HPV infection. Profiled with immunoSEQ multiplex PCR; TCRdb holds only in-frame clones, not every one. This sample carries 25,000 to 30,000 clones, with 17% going to the ten biggest clones. Sample: blood buffy coat. These receptors originate from a woman between 18 and 70 years old with a cervical HPV16 infection that either progressed to CIN3+ or cleared (not recorded which).

The CDR3: CASRSTAGAGIQYF. The part of the CDR3 DNA that was read is TGTGCCAGCAGGTCCACAGCGGGAGCGGGCATT. V gene TRBV11-3 combines with J gene TRBJ2-4, with 8 bases that match TRBD2. Read sequence stops 3 residues before the CDR3 end, and the germline J gene provides the missing end. Germline CDR1 reads SGHNT; CDR2 reads YENEEA. The CDR3 consists of 14 residues. The junction had 10 bases not matched to a gene; V was cut back by 6 bases and J by 9 bases.

The chain's CDR3 is CASSESRPGGLVCRPQHF. The CDR3 bases that were read are TGCGCCAGCAGTGAGTCGAGGCCAGGGGGGTTGGTCTGTCGGCCC. V is TRBV10-1 and J is TRBJ1-5, with TRBD1 matching 7 bases. The DNA ends 3 residues before the CDR3 does, and the rest of the CDR3 is filled in from the germline J gene. V lost 0 bases to trimming and J lost 9 bases; unmatched junction nucleotides: 17. Germline lookup yields CDR1 WNHNN and CDR2 SYGVQD (reference sequence). The length of the CDR3 is 18 residues.

A remark on this clone: From the germline J gene comes the end of the CDR3, since the read stops 3 residues before it. This chain joins TRBV30 and TRBJ1-5, with D unclear. Germline V CDR1 and CDR2: GTSNPN, SVGIG (reference sequence). The CDR3 length is 14 residues. Trimming took 5 bases from V and 2 from J, leaving 13 bases between them. CDR3 residues: CAWAPGLGNQPQHF. The sequenced part of the CDR3 DNA is TGTGCCTGGGCACCCGGGTTGGGCAATCAGCCC.

Details on this clone: The read ends 3 residues before the CDR3 terminus; that terminus is restored from the germline J gene. J is TRBJ1-4 and V is TRBV19, with D possibly matching TRBD1 (5 bases). The CDR3 covers 15 residues. The V gene's germline CDR1 is LNHDA and CDR2 SQIVND (reference sequence). CDR3 DNA (partial): TGTGCCAGTAGTATATCAAGCTCTGGGGCCAACGTA. This codes for CASSISSSGANV. The entire CDR3 sequence reads CASSISSSGANVLFF.

A remark on this clone: The read comes to an end 3 residues before the CDR3 does, leaving the germline J gene to fill in the end. V is TRBV19 and J is TRBJ2-5; D perhaps matches TRBD2 (6 bases). The germline V gene has CDR1 LNHDA and CDR2 SQIVND (reference sequence). Trimming took off 0 bases at V and 1 base at J, with 15 bases between the two ends. The CDR3 is 17 residues long. CDR3 in amino acids: CASSIDHRGSGQETQYF. The CDR3 DNA, read in part, is TGTGCCAGTAGTATAGATCATCGGGGGAGTGGCCAAGAGACC.

Note on this clone: The CDR3 end is not reached by the read, which stops 3 residues before it; the germline J gene fills it in. This chain joins TRBV30 and TRBJ1-2; D may be TRBD1 (6 bases). Looked up from germline, CDR1 is GTSNPN and CDR2 is SVGIG (reference sequence). V lost 0 bases, J lost 4 bases, and 15 bases lay in between. The CDR3 runs 15 residues. The sequenced CDR3 bases are TGTGCCTGGAGTGTACAGACAGGAGGTACCTATGGC. Translating gives CAWSVQTGGTYG. The full CDR3 sequence reads CAWSVQTGGTYGYTF.

Concerning this clone: From the germline J gene comes the end of the CDR3, since the read stops 3 residues before it. The chain links TRBV15 to TRBJ2-1, with 9 bases aligning to TRBD2. CDR3 size: 15 residues. Germline lookup yields CDR1 LNHNV and CDR2 YYDKDF (reference sequence). Trimming removed 0 bases from V and 3 bases from J; junction bases left unmatched: 0. The CDR3: CATSREAGGYNEQFF. Partial CDR3 DNA: TGTGCCACCAGCAGAGAAGCGGGAGGCTACAATGAG.

For this clone: From the germline J gene comes the end of the CDR3, since the read stops 3 residues before it. The J gene is TRBJ2-2, the V gene TRBV5-4; 7 bases fit TRBD1. Germline loops: CDR1 SGHNT, CDR2 YYREEE (reference sequence). The CDR3 runs to 14 residues. This CDR3 is CASCQQGHNSPLFF. CDR3 bases read: TGTGCCAGTTGCCAACAGGGGCATAATTCACCG.

As regards this clone: The CDR3 end lies 3 residues beyond the end of the read and is filled in from the germline J gene. This chain joins TRBV27 and TRBJ2-7, with D perhaps TRBD1 (5 bases). The CDR3 runs 14 residues. V was clipped by 2 bases and J by 3 bases, with 11 bases between them. Per the germline V gene, CDR1 is MNHEY and CDR2 is SMNVEV (reference sequence). The sequenced CDR3 bases are TGTGCCAGCAGTTTAAAGGGGTTGGGCTACGAG. Amino acids: CASSLKGLGYE. Given in full, the CDR3 is CASSLKGLGYEQYF.

With regard to this clone: The CDR3 goes on 3 residues after the read ends, and that part is filled in from the germline J gene. The chain carries TRBV6-2 or TRBV6-3 and TRBJ1-2; a weak D match, TRBD1 (6 bases). From germline, CDR1 is MNHEY and CDR2 SVGEGT. CDR3 size: 13 residues. CDR3: CATSAGANYDYTF. The sequenced part of the CDR3 DNA is TGTGCCACAAGTGCAGGGGCCAACTACGAC.

In the case of this clone: The read terminates 3 residues before the CDR3 end, so the remaining end is supplied by the germline J gene. V gene TRBV7-9 combines with J gene TRBJ1-2; TRBD1 might be the D (5 bases). This CDR3 region has 13 residues. In germline, CDR1 is SEHNR, CDR2 FQNEAQ (reference sequence). The CDR3 DNA, read in part, is TGTGCCAGCAGCTTAGGGTTAGGGGATGAA. Residues: CASSLGLGDE. The full-length CDR3 reads as CASSLGLGDEYTF.

Turning to this clone: The sequenced fragment ends 3 residues before the CDR3 boundary, so the rest is inferred from the germline J gene. V is TRBV20-1 and J is TRBJ1-1; 7 positions agree with TRBD1. The length of the CDR3 is 13 residues. The junction had 9 bases not matched to a gene; V was cut back by 5 bases and J by 6 bases. CDR1 is DFQATT, CDR2 SNEGSKA, per germline (reference sequence). CDR3 residues: CSARPTGAAEAFF. Partial CDR3 DNA: TGCAGTGCTCGGCCAACAGGGGCGGCTGAA.

Note on this clone: Read data end 3 residues before the CDR3 end; the end is taken from the germline J gene. The chain joins TRBV12-3 or TRBV12-4 to TRBJ1-2, with D possibly matching TRBD1 (6 bases). V lost 1 base and J 7 bases, leaving 13 bases between the germline ends. The CDR3 totals 14 residues. The sequenced part of the CDR3 DNA is TGTGCCAGCAGTTTAGGGCAGGGGCTGGGTGGC. Encoded protein: CASSLGQGLGG. From start to end, the CDR3 is CASSLGQGLGGYTF.

Regarding this clone: The read stops 3 residues short of the end of the CDR3; the missing end is completed from the germline J gene. This chain links TRBV7-2 with TRBJ2-3, with 7 nucleotides matching TRBD2. Per the germline V gene, CDR1 is SGHTA and CDR2 is FQGNSA. The CDR3 runs to 15 residues. The sequenced part of the CDR3 DNA is TGTGCCAGCAGCTTTCAAGCGGGAAACCAAGAGACG. Its protein product is CASSFQAGNQET. The entire CDR3 reads CASSFQAGNQETQYF.

The CDR3 here is CASSVTGGRETQYF. The covered CDR3 bases are TGTGCCAGCAGCGTCACAGGGGGCAGGGAGACG. The chain joins TRBV7-3 to TRBJ2-3; 9 bases map to TRBD1. The read is 3 residues too short to cover the CDR3 end, so that end is filled in from the germline J gene. The CDR3 extends over 14 amino acids. Per germline, CDR1 SGHTA and CDR2 FQGTGA.

Comment on this clone: The read comes to an end 3 residues before the CDR3 does, leaving the germline J gene to fill in the end. This chain joins TRBV12-3 or TRBV12-4 and TRBJ1-2; tentatively, D is TRBD1 (5 bases). The CDR3 is 15 residues long. CDR3 bases read: TGTGCCAGCAGTTTAAGGGGAACGGGCTACAATGAC. This sequence encodes CASSLRGTGYND. The full CDR3 protein reads CASSLRGTGYNDYTF.

In the case of this clone: The CDR3 goes on 3 residues after the read ends, and that part is filled in from the germline J gene. The chain uses TRBV12-5 and TRBJ2-4, with TRBD1 matching 7 bases. V was clipped by 5 bases and J by 4 bases; unmatched bases: 14. Per the germline V gene, CDR1 is LGHNT and CDR2 is FRNRAP. This CDR3 has 17 amino acids. The CDR3 DNA, read in part, is TGTGCTAGTGGTGCCAACCCCGGGACAGTAATTAAAAACATT. This codes for CASGANPGTVIKNI. The complete CDR3 protein is CASGANPGTVIKNIQYF. The full variable domain, in which reference TRBV12-5 and TRBJ2-4 provide the parts outside the CDR3, is DARVTQTPRHKVTEMGQEVTMRCQPILGHNTVFWYRQTMMQGLELLAYFRNRAPLDDSGMPKDRFSAEMPDATLATLKIQPSEPRDSAVYFCASGANPGTVIKNIQYFGAGTRLSVL.

The CDR3 loop reads CASKAAWGQSYEQYF. The CDR3 DNA, read in part, is TGTGCCAGTAAAGCCGCCTGGGGGCAATCCTACGAG. The chain employs TRBV19 and TRBJ2-7; TRBD1 might be the D (6 bases). The DNA ends 3 residues before the CDR3 does, and the rest of the CDR3 is filled in from the germline J gene. Germline assignment: CDR1 LNHDA and CDR2 SQIVND (reference sequence). The CDR3 runs to 15 residues. Trimming shortened V by 7 bases and J by 1 base, and 17 bases separated the two germline ends.

Concerning this clone itself: The sequence runs out 3 residues before the end of the CDR3; the remainder is reconstructed from the germline J gene. V usage is TRBV20-1 and J usage is TRBJ2-2; D is possibly TRBD2 (6 bases). The length of the CDR3 is 15 residues. Germline V CDR1 and CDR2: DFQATT, SNEGSKA (reference sequence). The CDR3 DNA, read in part, is TGCAGTGCCACAAGGGTCGGGACTTCCAATGAAAAG. It codes for CSATRVGTSNEK. The full CDR3 sequence reads CSATRVGTSNEKLFF.

Worth noting for this clone: Read coverage stops 3 residues before the CDR3 terminus; the germline J gene supplies the remainder. This chain uses TRBV20-1 with TRBJ2-1; 7 bases line up with TRBD1. Germline V CDR1 and CDR2: DFQATT, SNEGSKA (reference sequence). The CDR3 sequence is 15 residues long. The J segment lost 9 bases and the V segment lost 4 bases, leaving 15 bases of the junction unmatched. The part of the CDR3 DNA that was read is TGCAGTGCTACCACGGGACAGATCTATTCTGGTGAG. It specifies CSATTGQIYSGE. The entire CDR3 protein reads CSATTGQIYSGEQFF.

To note about this clone: From the germline J gene comes the end of the CDR3, since the read stops 3 residues before it. This chain joins TRBV19 and TRBJ2-4; TRBD1 matches at 9 bases. Germline V lookup: CDR1 LNHDA, CDR2 SQIVND (reference sequence). The CDR3 runs to 14 residues. Incomplete CDR3 DNA: TGTGCCACCTCCGGGACAGGGAATTTGCCTGGT. Translation: CATSGTGNLPG. From start to end, the CDR3 is CATSGTGNLPGQYF.

As concerns this clone: The observed sequence ends 3 residues before the CDR3 terminus, with the missing tail filled in from the germline J gene. V and J are TRBV5-4 and TRBJ1-6, with 7 bases identical to TRBD1. Germline values: CDR1 SGHNT, CDR2 YYREEE (reference sequence). The CDR3 consists of 14 residues. Unmatched junction bases numbered 7, after V lost 8 bases and J lost 5 bases. This CDR3 reads CASCQQGHNSPLHF. CDR3 DNA, as far as it was read: TGTGCCAGTTGCCAACAGGGGCATAATTCACCC.

Regarding this clone: The CDR3 is cut off 3 residues early in the read; its end comes from the germline J gene. The rearrangement uses TRBV9 and TRBJ2-2; D might be TRBD2 (5 bases). V was trimmed by 4 bases and J by 0 bases, leaving 7 bases between them. The CDR3 extends over 14 amino acids. The germline V gene has CDR1 SGDLS and CDR2 YYNGEE. The CDR3 spells CASSLLANTGELFF. The CDR3 DNA, read in part, is TGTGCCAGCAGCCTACTAGCGAACACCGGGGAG.

Turning to this clone: Coverage ceases 3 residues before the CDR3 finishes, and the germline J gene fills in the end. J is TRBJ2-4 and V is TRBV19; D gene ambiguous. This CDR3 spans 15 amino acids. CDR1 is LNHDA and CDR2 is SQIVND in the germline V gene (reference sequence). The CDR3 region is CASSLPYQTADGQYF. The sequenced CDR3 bases are TGTGCCAGTAGTCTACCGTATCAGACTGCGGATGGT.

Remarks on this clone: Coverage ceases 3 residues before the CDR3 finishes, and the germline J gene fills in the end. The chain carries TRBV7-6 and TRBJ1-2; D remains ambiguous. From germline, CDR1 is SGHVS and CDR2 FNYEAQ. The CDR3 has 14 amino acids. Incomplete CDR3 DNA: TGTGCCAGCAGCTTAGATGCGGGGTTCTACGAC. Residues: CASSLDAGFYD. The full CDR3 sequence reads CASSLDAGFYDYTF.

As regards this clone: The read terminates 3 residues before the CDR3 end, so the remaining end is supplied by the germline J gene. V and J are TRBV6-2 or TRBV6-3 and TRBJ2-3; 8 bases are shared with TRBD2. The CDR3 length is 16 residues. Germline V gives CDR1 MNHEY, CDR2 SVGEGT. This CDR3 reads CASREPGLVTQETQYF. CDR3 DNA, as far as it was read: TGTGCCAGCAGAGAGCCGGGACTAGTTACCCAAGAGACG.

As concerns this clone: The read ends 3 residues early relative to the CDR3; the germline J gene fills the gap. The V call is TRBV19, the J call TRBJ1-6; D is uncertain. The CDR3 extends over 13 amino acids. Germline CDR1 and CDR2: LNHDA and SQIVND (reference sequence). The V and J ends lost 8 bases and 9 bases respectively, with 14 bases between them. CDR3 sequence: CASRGIEGSPLHF. The sequenced CDR3 bases are TGTGCCAGTCGTGGCATTGAGGGTTCACCC.

In regard to this clone: The read terminates 3 residues ahead of where the CDR3 ends, so the germline J gene completes it. The chain couples TRBV20-1 to TRBJ1-3; TRBD1 aligns across 7 bases. The germline V gene encodes CDR1 DFQATT and CDR2 SNEGSKA (reference sequence). V was pared by 4 bases and J by 4 bases, with 10 bases of the junction left unmatched. The CDR3 covers 15 residues. The covered CDR3 bases are TGCAGTGCTACGAGCCTCCGGGACAGCGGAAACACC. Protein: CSATSLRDSGNT. The CDR3 in its entirety is CSATSLRDSGNTIYF.

This chain's CDR3 is CASSRGENEQFF. The sequenced CDR3 bases are TGTGCCAGCAGCCGGGGAGAGAATGAG. The rearrangement joins TRBV5-6 to TRBJ2-1; possibly TRBD2 for D (5 bases). The read stops 3 residues short of the end of the CDR3; the missing end is completed from the germline J gene. Per germline, CDR1 SGHDT and CDR2 YYEEEE. This CDR3 has 12 residues. V was cut by 4 bases and J by 7 bases, with 9 bases left in between.